Each of the 2 T cell receptor beta chains below was sequenced from the same sample in a study of T-cell memory formation after mild COVID-19. Each CDR3 protein gets one entry after TCRdb re-called the 5' RACE reads with MiXCR. This table has 250,000 to 350,000 distinct CDR3 sequences, approximately 20% appearing once. The sequencing input was PBMCs or a T cell subset sorted from them (not recorded which). These receptors all stem from a man between 18 and 35 years old who had mild COVID-19 (a few samples of this study predate the infection). Cell type and time point are not known.

The chain carries TRBV20-1 and TRBJ2-5, with 7 bases fitting TRBD2. V shed 3 bases, J shed 4 bases, and the junction held 11 bases outside the gene matches. From germline, CDR1 is DFQATT and CDR2 SNEGSKA (reference sequence). This CDR3 is built from 15 residues. This CDR3 is CSARGEPGGGETQYF. In nucleotides, the CDR3 is TGCAGTGCTAGGGGGGAGCCCGGCGGGGGAGAGACCCAGTACTTC.

This clonotype has just a few counts. This chain links TRBV5-1 with TRBJ2-5; perhaps TRBD1 as D (5 bases). The V gene lost 4 bases and the J gene lost 1 base, with 17 bases spanning the gap. The CDR3 totals 16 residues. Germline V gene sequence: CDR1 SGHRS, CDR2 YFSETQ. The CDR3 DNA reads TGCGCCAGCAGCGTTGGGGCCCCAGGAGTCCAAGAGACCCAGTACTTC. Its protein product is CASSVGAPGVQETQYF.